This is a list of T cell receptor beta chains from one sample in a study of T cells in Graves' hyperthyroidism and ophthalmopathy. TCRdb processed the multiplex PCR reads anew with MiXCR; each CDR3 protein has one entry. The profile shows a few hundred thousand distinct CDR3 sequences, around 21% of them singletons. The sample consisted of blood. All receptors come from a man aged 18 to 30 with Graves' hyperthyroidism. The CDR3 runs from the conserved cysteine through the conserved F or W. Expanded clones are given a class, and other clones once, few, many or no size at all.

size	J	V	CDR3
.	TRBJ2-2	TRBV19	CASTFDPRATGENTGELFF
.	TRBJ2-4	TRBV27	CASSLGGLALAKNIQYF
.	TRBJ2-2	TRBV12-3/TRBV12-4	CASSKGQGNTGELFF
many	TRBJ2-2	TRBV29-1	CSVGSFNTGELFF
few	TRBJ2-7	TRBV4-1	CASSPTSGGALYEQYF
many	TRBJ1-2	TRBV7-9	CASSSVPGTEGYTF
.	TRBJ2-5	TRBV7-9	CASSLEMGAETQYF
.	TRBJ2-5	TRBV4-1	CASSHRVVQETQYF
.	TRBJ1-1	TRBV28	CASSLSPKGAEAFF
.	TRBJ2-2	TRBV11-2	CASRSLAGGNTGELFF
.	TRBJ1-2	TRBV6-1	CASSPLLGSGYTF
many	TRBJ1-1	TRBV19	CASSIDREGRNTEAFF
few	TRBJ2-7	TRBV12-3/TRBV12-4	CASSLEGNPELGEQYF
many	TRBJ1-1	TRBV30	CAWSTESPEAFF
.	TRBJ2-7	TRBV20-1	CSAITGSGIAYEQYF
many	TRBJ2-2	TRBV30	CAWSVRGGGELFF
.	TRBJ1-2	TRBV20-1	CSAHYSGQARGYTF
.	TRBJ2-7	TRBV12-3/TRBV12-4	CASSSPYRDYEQYF
many	TRBJ2-4	TRBV19	CASSFAGPRNIQYF
many	TRBJ2-2	TRBV12-3/TRBV12-4	CASSLTYTGELFF
many	TRBJ1-1	TRBV6-1	CASTPPWGTEAFF
.	TRBJ2-2	TRBV27	CASSLFTGVRTGELFF
many	TRBJ1-2	TRBV5-4	CASRPGPSRGDYGYTF
many	TRBJ2-5	TRBV2	CASTGTFGQETQYF
.	TRBJ2-3	TRBV2	CASKRVYNTDTQYF
many	TRBJ1-1	TRBV6-2/TRBV6-3	CATRDLNTEAFF
.	TRBJ2-7	TRBV2	CASSLTSGGAKPYEQYF
many	TRBJ1-5	TRBV15	CATSKEFRGNQPQHF
many	TRBJ1-5	TRBV6-5	CASSSGWNQPQHF
many	TRBJ2-7	TRBV19	CASSRASGLSSYEQYF
few	TRBJ1-1	TRBV29-1	CSVALPTEAFF
.	TRBJ2-7	TRBV27	CASSTSPDGYEQYF
many	TRBJ2-7	TRBV24-1	CATSDSGTGGYEQYF
many	TRBJ1-1	TRBV7-8	CASSLSRDTEAFF
many	TRBJ1-2	TRBV6-2/TRBV6-3	CASSSLGLGGYTF
many	TRBJ2-7	TRBV30	CAWSVGGNYEQYF
many	TRBJ2-2	TRBV11-2	CASVQGQYTGELFF
many	TRBJ2-2	TRBV5-1	CASSFLGTGNTGELFF
.	TRBJ1-2	TRBV6-1	CASTAGAYGYTF
many	TRBJ1-1	TRBV6-1	CASSEEESGLGTEAFF
many	TRBJ1-2	TRBV7-9	CASSLAPSLYGYTF
many	TRBJ1-1	TRBV11-2	CASSPEYVMNTEAFF
many	TRBJ1-6	TRBV6-5	CASSYSRDNSSPLHF
.	TRBJ2-2	TRBV25-1	CASSDSGQGNTGELFF
many	TRBJ1-3	TRBV28	CASSSLPSGNTIYF
.	TRBJ2-5	TRBV4-1	CASSQGFGGGRETQYF
.	TRBJ2-7	TRBV20-1	CSAGQPREQYF
many	TRBJ1-1	TRBV3-1	CASSPGHLSPSPDRLNTEAFF
.	TRBJ2-7	TRBV7-9	CASSVRDTYEQYF
many	TRBJ2-2	TRBV12-3/TRBV12-4	CASSSIPNTGELFF
.	TRBJ1-1	TRBV20-1	CSARAPDTEACF
many	TRBJ1-1	TRBV6-2/TRBV6-3	CASSYWPGGARDTEAFF
many	TRBJ1-1	TRBV12-3/TRBV12-4	CASSLPLTEAFF
many	TRBJ1-1	TRBV6-2/TRBV6-3	CASSYEANTEAFF
many	TRBJ2-7	TRBV20-1	CSAPLGTGGSYEQYF
.	TRBJ2-5	TRBV4-1	CASSLGRLAGDQETQYF
.	TRBJ1-2	TRBV11-1	CASSLSEGRGSSGYTF
many	TRBJ2-7	TRBV7-8	CASSLRILAGVDEQYF